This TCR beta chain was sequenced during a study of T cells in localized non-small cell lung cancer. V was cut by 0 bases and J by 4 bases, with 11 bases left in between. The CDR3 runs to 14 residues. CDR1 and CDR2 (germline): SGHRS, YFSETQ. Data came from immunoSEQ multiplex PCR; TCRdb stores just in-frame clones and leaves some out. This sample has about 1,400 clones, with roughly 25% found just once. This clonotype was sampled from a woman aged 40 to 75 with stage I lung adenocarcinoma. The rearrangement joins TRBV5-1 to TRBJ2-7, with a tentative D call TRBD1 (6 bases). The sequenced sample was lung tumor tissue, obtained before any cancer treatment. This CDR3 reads CASSLDVRGYEQYF. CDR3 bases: TGCGCCAGCAGCTTGGACGTCAGGGGTTACGAGCAGTACTTC.